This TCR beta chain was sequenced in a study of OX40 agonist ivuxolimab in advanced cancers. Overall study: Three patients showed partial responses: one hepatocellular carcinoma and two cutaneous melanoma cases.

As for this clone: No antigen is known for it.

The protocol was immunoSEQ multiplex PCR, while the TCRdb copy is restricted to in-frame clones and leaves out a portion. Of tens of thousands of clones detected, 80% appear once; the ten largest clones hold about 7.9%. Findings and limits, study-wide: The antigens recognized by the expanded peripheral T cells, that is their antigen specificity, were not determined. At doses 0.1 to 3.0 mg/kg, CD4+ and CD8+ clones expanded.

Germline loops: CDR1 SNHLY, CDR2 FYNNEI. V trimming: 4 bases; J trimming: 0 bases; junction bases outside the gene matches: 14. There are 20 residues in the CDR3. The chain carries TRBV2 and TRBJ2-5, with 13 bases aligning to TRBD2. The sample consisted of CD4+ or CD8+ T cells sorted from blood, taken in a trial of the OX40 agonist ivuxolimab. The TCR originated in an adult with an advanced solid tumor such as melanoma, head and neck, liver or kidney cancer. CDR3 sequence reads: CASSVPPGLAGPGDQETQYF. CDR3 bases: TGTGCCAGCAGTGTACCCCCGGGACTAGCGGGACCCGGGGACCAAGAGACCCAGTACTTC.